One and the same sample provided the 9 T cell receptor beta chains below, sequenced in a study of cytomegalovirus exposure and HLA in healthy donors. PCR employed 60 Vbeta and 13 Jbeta primers. Measured with immunoSEQ multiplex PCR; TCRdb has only the in-frame clones, and not every one. The sample has some 160,000 clones, roughly 85% seen once. The specimen was PBMCs. These receptor sequences come from a woman aged 40 to 50 in good health and CMV-seronegative.

This sequence joins TRBV2 and TRBJ2-3, with 11 bases matching TRBD2. The CDR3 has 17 residues. The V and J ends lost 8 bases and 0 bases, in that order; junction bases with no gene match: 10. The germline V gene has CDR1 SNHLY and CDR2 FYNNEI. CDR3 DNA: TGTGCCAGCGCACGCCTAGCGGGAGGCCGAAGCACAGATACGCAGTATTTT. Residues: CASARLAGGRSTDTQYF.

In this sample, this clone turned up once. The V gene is TRBV27, the J gene TRBJ2-7, with 13 positions matching TRBD2. The CDR3 is 16 residues long. V was pared by 6 bases and J by 2 bases, with 7 bases of the junction left unmatched. Germline V gives CDR1 MNHEY, CDR2 SMNVEV (reference sequence). In nucleotides, the CDR3 is TGTGCCAGCAGCTCCCGGACTAGCGGGGGACCCTACGAGCAGTACTTC. Its translation: CASSSRTSGGPYEQYF.

The rearrangement uses TRBV4-1 and TRBJ2-7, with 9 nucleotides matching TRBD2. The CDR3 is 15 amino acids. Looked up from germline, CDR1 is MGHRA and CDR2 is YSYEKL. The trim removed 0 bases at V and 3 bases at J, leaving 3 bases unmatched. The CDR3 spells CASSQESGGSYEQYF. Here the CDR3 DNA reads TGCGCCAGCAGCCAAGAAAGCGGGGGGAGCTACGAGCAGTACTTC.

This chain joins TRBV2 and TRBJ1-1; D uncertain. Between the trimmed V and J ends, which lost 7 bases and 10 bases, there was a span of 13 bases. The germline CDR1 and CDR2 sequences are SNHLY and FYNNEI. CDR3 length: 11 amino acids. The CDR3, as DNA: TGTGCCAGCATAACTGGGTGCGGAGCTTTCTTT. Amino acids: CASITGCGAFF.

The chain carries TRBV11-3 and TRBJ2-1; D may be TRBD2 (7 bases). CDR3 length: 16 amino acids. With 1 base removed from V and 4 bases from J, the gap between germline ends came to 14 bases. Germline loops: CDR1 SGHNT, CDR2 YENEEA. The CDR3 nucleotides are TGTGCCAGCAGCTTAGGATTTGGGGGGGCATACAATGAGCAGTTCTTC. Protein product: CASSLGFGGAYNEQFF.

The chain links TRBV19 to TRBJ1-1, with a tentative D call TRBD1 (6 bases). Germline assignment: CDR1 LNHDA and CDR2 SQIVND (reference sequence). The CDR3 runs 14 residues. The V end was cut by 4 bases, the J end by 5 bases, with 14 bases between. CDR3 nucleotides: TGTGCCAGTAGTACGTCAGGGGTAGGAACTGAAGCTTTCTTT. Translated: CASSTSGVGTEAFF.

This chain joins TRBV5-4 and TRBJ1-2; TRBD1 matches 8 bases. The CDR3 has 15 residues. V was pared by 2 bases and J by 2 bases, with 5 bases of the junction left unmatched. The V gene's germline CDR1 is SGHNT and CDR2 YYREEE (reference sequence). Here the CDR3 DNA reads TGTGCCAGCAGCTTCCTTACAGGGGGGAACTATGGCTACACCTTC. Translation: CASSFLTGGNYGYTF.

The chain carries TRBV7-2 and TRBJ2-2; D may be TRBD1 (5 bases). Looked up from germline, CDR1 is SGHTA and CDR2 is FQGNSA. The CDR3 has 15 residues. Trimming left V 1 base short and J 7 bases short, with 13 bases between. The CDR3 reads CASSLDRLTGGELFF. The CDR3 DNA is TGTGCCAGCAGCTTAGATCGGCTCACAGGCGGGGAGCTGTTTTTT.

The chain has TRBV7-2 and TRBJ1-1, with a possible D match to TRBD1 (5 bases). The germline V gene has CDR1 SGHTA and CDR2 FQGNSA. The CDR3 covers 13 residues. The V end lost 0 bases, the J end lost 6 bases, and 8 bases lay between the germline ends. The CDR3: CASSLAQGAEAFF. CDR3 sequence (DNA): TGTGCCAGCAGCTTAGCGCAGGGTGCTGAAGCTTTCTTT.